The 12 T cell receptor beta chains presented below share a single source sample, sequenced in a study of shared clonotypes between healthy human individuals. Here immunoSEQ multiplex PCR was the method, and the copy in TCRdb shows in-frame clones only, minus some. The sample lists hundreds of thousands of clones, about four fifths seen once, with approximately 13% in the top ten. The sequencing input was PBMCs. These receptors came from a woman between 35 and 50 years old in good health. Some clones in this sample may be carry-over from other donors' samples.

The V gene is TRBV11-3, the J gene TRBJ2-3; a weak D match, TRBD1 (6 bases). The CDR3 totals 15 residues. Germline V CDR1 and CDR2: SGHNT, YENEEA. V was shortened by 1 base and J by 5 bases, with 13 bases between the two germline ends. CDR3 sequence reads: CASSLGTVGQDTQYF. CDR3 DNA sequence: TGTGCCAGCAGCTTAGGGACAGTTGGGCAAGATACGCAGTATTTT. The full variable domain, completed using reference TRBV11-3 and TRBJ2-3, is EAGVVQSPRYKIIEKKQPVAFWCNPISGHNTLYWYLQNLGQGPELLIRYENEEAVDDSQLPKDRFSAERLKGVDSTLKIQPAELGDSAVYLCASSLGTVGQDTQYFGPGTRLTVL.

This clone was picked up a small number of times. The chain carries TRBV6-1 and TRBJ2-1, with 9 bases matching TRBD2. The germline gives CDR1 MNHNS, CDR2 SASEGT. The CDR3 sequence is 16 residues long. V gave up 4 bases and J gave up 6 bases; unmatched junction bases: 10. The CDR3 DNA reads as TGTGCCAGCAGTGTTCGTAGCGGGAGCGGGGGCAATGAGCAGTTCTTC. Residues: CASSVRSGSGGNEQFF.

The V call is TRBV18, the J call TRBJ2-2, with D maybe TRBD2 (5 bases). V lost 1 base and J 2 bases, leaving 11 bases between the germline ends. CDR1 and CDR2 (germline): KGHSH, LQKENI. The CDR3 sequence is 16 residues long. The CDR3 sequence: CASSPRVGGNTGELFF. The CDR3 coding sequence is TGTGCCAGCTCACCACGAGTTGGAGGAAACACCGGGGAGCTGTTTTTT.

Ten or more counts support this clone. The chain recombines TRBV30 with TRBJ2-7; a weak D match, TRBD2 (5 bases). The CDR3 is made up of 11 amino acids. Germline V gene lookup returns CDR1 GTSNPN and CDR2 SVGIG (reference sequence). Trimming cost V 0 bases and J 10 bases, with 10 bases left between them. The CDR3 here is CAWSVSGNQYF. The CDR3 DNA reads as TGTGCCTGGAGTGTTTCCGGGAATCAGTACTTC.

This chain links TRBV4-1 with TRBJ2-7, with D possibly being TRBD1 or TRBD2 (5 bases each). Germline CDR1 reads MGHRA; CDR2 reads YSYEKL. V shed 3 bases and J shed 0 bases, with 9 bases lying between them. The CDR3 loop spans 14 amino acids. The DNA for the CDR3 is TGCGCCAGCAGCCACCGGGACGCCTCCTACGAGCAGTACTTC. Translating it yields CASSHRDASYEQYF.

This chain connects TRBV4-1 to TRBJ1-2; 8 bases are shared with TRBD1. The CDR3 has 11 amino acids. Germline V gene data show CDR1 as MGHRA and CDR2 as YSYEKL. V lost 4 bases to trimming and J lost 13 bases; unmatched junction nucleotides: 5. CDR3 amino acids: CASSRDRGPTF. CDR3 DNA sequence: TGCGCCAGCAGCCGCGACAGGGGCCCCACCTTC.

This clone was observed a few times. The CDR3 sequence is CASSRDSPVYNEQFF. In nucleotides, the CDR3 is TGTGCCAGCAGCCGGGACAGTCCTGTGTACAATGAGCAGTTCTTC. The chain uses TRBV2 and TRBJ2-1; 7 bases are shared with TRBD1. Germline values: CDR1 SNHLY, CDR2 FYNNEI. With 6 bases clipped from V and 4 bases from J, the junction kept 9 bases outside the gene matches. The CDR3 runs to 15 residues. The full variable domain, its missing parts supplied by reference TRBV2 and TRBJ2-1, is EPEVTQTPSHQVTQMGQEVILRCVPISNHLYFYWYRQILGQKVEFLVSFYNNEISEKSEIFDDQFSVERPDGSNFTLKIRSTKLEDSAMYFCASSRDSPVYNEQFFGPGTRLTVL.

The J gene is TRBJ2-7, the V gene TRBV5-4, with no clear D. Trimming stripped 2 bases from V and 5 bases from J, with 17 bases between. Germline V gene lookup returns CDR1 SGHNT and CDR2 YYREEE (reference sequence). CDR3 length: 15 residues. The CDR3 coding sequence is TGTGCCAGCAGCTTAGATTCTCGAGGTTCCGACGAGCAGTACTTC. Translating gives CASSLDSRGSDEQYF.

The chain carries TRBV27 and TRBJ2-4; 9 bases are a match to TRBD2. The CDR3 contains 17 residues. The junction had 7 bases not matched to a gene; V was cut back by 4 bases and J by 0 bases. Germline assignment: CDR1 MNHEY and CDR2 SMNVEV (reference sequence). The CDR3 nucleotides are TGTGCCAGCAGTTGGAGGGCGGGAGGGCTAGCCAAAAACATTCAGTACTTC. As protein: CASSWRAGGLAKNIQYF.

The chain employs TRBV28 and TRBJ1-4; D not resolved. The V and J ends lost 5 bases and 7 bases respectively, with 17 bases between them. Germline-derived CDR1 and CDR2 are MDHEN and SYDVKM. The CDR3 loop spans 15 amino acids. The CDR3 DNA reads as TGTGCCAGCAGTCATCGACGGGAGTTCGGTGAAAAACTGTTTTTT. Protein sequence: CASSHRREFGEKLFF.

This clone was seen only once. The chain recombines TRBV4-2 with TRBJ1-2; 9 bases fit TRBD1. The CDR3 runs 16 residues. The germline CDR1 and CDR2 sequences are LGHNA and YNFKEQ. The trim removed 4 bases at V and 5 bases at J, leaving 11 bases unmatched. The CDR3: CASSPLPGTGTYGYTF. The CDR3 DNA reads TGTGCCAGCAGCCCACTACCCGGGACAGGGACGTATGGCTACACCTTC.

The rearrangement uses TRBV10-3 and TRBJ2-1, with a possible D match to TRBD2 (6 bases). CDR3 length equals 15 residues. CDR1 is ENHRY and CDR2 is SYGVKD in the germline V gene. V was clipped by 6 bases and J by 0 bases, with 12 bases between them. CDR3 nucleotides: TGTGCCATCAGCCCCCGGGACTCCTCCTACAATGAGCAGTTCTTC. This codes for CAISPRDSSYNEQFF.